The sequence of this TCR beta chain was determined in a study of vaccination and CD4 T cells after COVID-19. For the study at large: The convalescents included six males and four females, and among them two were Hispanic while seven were Caucasian. Ranging from 14 to 241, the interval between dose two and post-vaccine sampling had a median of 72 days. Findings of the study overall: Median reactive clonotypes, those recognizing SARS-CoV-2, rose from approximately 23 to 38, not significantly.

V lost 4 bases and J 3 bases, leaving 22 bases between the germline ends. This CDR3 has 18 amino acids. Treatment given: approximately nine-day PBMC culture with coronavirus spike peptide pools or control peptides (ViraFEST assay). The Oncomine TCR Beta short-read assay generated sequence data from the DNA of cultured CD4+ T cells. Extraction of genomic DNA was performed on cultured CD4+ T cells. TCRdb called the PCR reads again in MiXCR, with one record for every CDR3 protein. The table has around 10,000 distinct CDR3 sequences, about 42% seen once; the top ten hold more than 30%. As for this clonotype: Its target is unknown.

This chain connects TRBV12-3 or TRBV12-4 to TRBJ1-5; weak D call: TRBD1 (5 bases). Sequenced material: CD4+ T cells from blood, cultured in vitro. The clonotype originates from a human donor who had recovered from COVID-19. The CDR3 nucleotides read TGTGCCAGCAGTTCCGGTCTGGGGGAGGGATCTCTCAATCAGCCCCAGCATTTT. Protein sequence: CASSSGLGEGSLNQPQHF.